This TCR beta chain is from a study of T cell responses to AZD1222 COVID-19 vaccine. The protocol was immunoSEQ multiplex PCR, while the TCRdb copy is restricted to in-frame clones and leaves out a portion. Of more than 120,000 clones listed, 86% were seen once; the top ten hold approximately 4.7%. Turning to this clone: Its cognate antigen is unknown.

Germline V lookup: CDR1 SGHVT, CDR2 SQSDAQ. This CDR3 has 16 residues. The V end was cut by 4 bases, the J end by 4 bases, with 17 bases between. The study's findings and limits: Just 6 or 7 AZD1222 recipients were seropositive at baseline. Scientists sampled the repertoires only once the peak T cell response had passed. Reports indicate that nearly half of spike-specific TCRs are directed at unmutated variant regions.

The sequence derives from an adult who received the AZD1222 COVID-19 vaccine. The chain links TRBV7-4 to TRBJ1-5; maybe TRBD1 (5 bases). This specimen was peripheral blood, taken 28 days after the second AZD1222 dose. The chain's CDR3 is CASSCPADTKNQPQHF. For the CDR3, the DNA is TGTGCCAGCAGCTGCCCCGCGGACACAAAGAATCAGCCCCAGCATTTT. Complete variable domain (other parts from reference TRBV7-4 and TRBJ1-5): GAGVSQSPRYKVAKRGRDVALRCDSISGHVTLYWYRQTLGQGSEVLTYSQSDAQRDKSGRPSGRFSAERPERSVSTLKIQRTEQGDSAVYLCASSCPADTKNQPQHFGDGTRLSIL.